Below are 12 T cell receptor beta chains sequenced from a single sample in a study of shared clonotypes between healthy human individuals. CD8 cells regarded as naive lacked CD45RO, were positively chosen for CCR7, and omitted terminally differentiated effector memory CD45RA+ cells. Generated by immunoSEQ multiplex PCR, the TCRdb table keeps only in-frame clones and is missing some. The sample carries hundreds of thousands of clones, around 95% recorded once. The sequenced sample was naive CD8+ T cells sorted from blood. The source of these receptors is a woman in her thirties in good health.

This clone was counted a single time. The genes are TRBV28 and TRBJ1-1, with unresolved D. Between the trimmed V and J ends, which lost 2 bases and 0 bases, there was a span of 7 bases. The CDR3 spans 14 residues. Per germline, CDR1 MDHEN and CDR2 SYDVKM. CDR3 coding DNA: TGTGCCAGCAGTTTAGTAGCAGTGAACACTGAAGCTTTCTTT. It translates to CASSLVAVNTEAFF.

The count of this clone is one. The CDR3 loop is CASSIAQGGHGEQYF. In DNA form, the CDR3 reads TGTGCCAGTAGTATAGCCCAAGGGGGCCACGGGGAGCAGTACTTC. This chain joins TRBV19 and TRBJ2-7, with TRBD1 identical over 7 bases. The CDR3 has 15 residues. The V gene end was trimmed by 1 base and the J gene end by 7 bases; junction bases not matched to a gene: 10. Germline CDR1 LNHDA, CDR2 SQIVND (reference sequence).

The CDR3 DNA sequence: TGTGCCAGCAGTTCAAGAGGGGGGTACACTGAAGCTTTCTTT. Amino acids: CASSSRGGYTEAFF. The chain employs TRBV28 and TRBJ1-1; TRBD1 might be the D (6 bases). The CDR3 contains 14 residues. Per germline, CDR1 MDHEN and CDR2 SYDVKM. V was pared by 4 bases and J by 3 bases, with 12 bases between.

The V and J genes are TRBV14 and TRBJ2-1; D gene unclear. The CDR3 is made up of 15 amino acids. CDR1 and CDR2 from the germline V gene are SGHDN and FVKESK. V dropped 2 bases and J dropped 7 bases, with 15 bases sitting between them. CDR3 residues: CASSQLQRTVNEQFF. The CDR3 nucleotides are TGTGCCAGCAGCCAATTACAACGGACGGTTAATGAGCAGTTCTTC.

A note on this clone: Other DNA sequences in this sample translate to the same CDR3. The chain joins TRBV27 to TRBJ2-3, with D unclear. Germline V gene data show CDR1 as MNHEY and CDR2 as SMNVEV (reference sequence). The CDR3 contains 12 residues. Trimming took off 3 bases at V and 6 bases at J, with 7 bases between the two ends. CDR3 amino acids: CASSFLSDTQYF. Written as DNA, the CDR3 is TGTGCCAGCAGTTTTCTCAGCGATACGCAGTATTTT.

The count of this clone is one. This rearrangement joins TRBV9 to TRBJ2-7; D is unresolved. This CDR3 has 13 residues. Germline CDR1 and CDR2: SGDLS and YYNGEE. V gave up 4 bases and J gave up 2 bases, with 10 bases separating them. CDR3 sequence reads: CASSPPWPYEQYF. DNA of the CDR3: TGTGCCAGCAGCCCTCCTTGGCCCTACGAGCAGTACTTC.

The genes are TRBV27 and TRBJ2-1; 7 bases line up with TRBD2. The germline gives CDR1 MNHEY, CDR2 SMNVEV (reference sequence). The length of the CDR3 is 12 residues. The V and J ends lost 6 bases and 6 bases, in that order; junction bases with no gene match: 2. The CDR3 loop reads CASRLASNEQFF. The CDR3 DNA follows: TGTGCCAGCAGACTAGCGAGCAATGAGCAGTTCTTC.

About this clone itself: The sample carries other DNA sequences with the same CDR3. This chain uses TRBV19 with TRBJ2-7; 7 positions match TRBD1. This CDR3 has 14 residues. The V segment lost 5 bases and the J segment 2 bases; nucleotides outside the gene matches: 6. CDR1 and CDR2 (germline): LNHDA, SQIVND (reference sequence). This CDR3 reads CASSSRTGAYEQYF. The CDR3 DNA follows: TGTGCCAGTAGTTCCCGGACAGGTGCCTACGAGCAGTACTTC. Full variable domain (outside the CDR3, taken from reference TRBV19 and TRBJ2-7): DGGITQSPKYLFRKEGQNVTLSCEQNLNHDAMYWYRQDPGQGLRLIYYSQIVNDFQKGDIAEGYSVSREKKESFPLTVTSAQKNPTAFYLCASSSRTGAYEQYFGPGTRLTVT.

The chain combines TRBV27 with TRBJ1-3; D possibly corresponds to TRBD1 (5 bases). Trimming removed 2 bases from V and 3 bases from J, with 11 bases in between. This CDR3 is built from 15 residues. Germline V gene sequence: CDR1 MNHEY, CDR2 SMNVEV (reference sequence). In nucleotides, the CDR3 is TGTGCCAGCAGTTTAGACGGGGGTTTTGGAAACACCATATATTTT. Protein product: CASSLDGGFGNTIYF.

The CDR3 loop reads CASSSQGSDPAQGFF. The CDR3 region has the DNA TGTGCCAGCAGTTCGCAAGGGTCTGACCCGGCCCAGGGATTCTTC. This chain uses TRBV28 with TRBJ2-1; D might be TRBD1 (5 bases). This CDR3 contains 15 residues. Germline V gives CDR1 MDHEN, CDR2 SYDVKM. V was clipped by 4 bases and J by 16 bases, with 26 bases between them.

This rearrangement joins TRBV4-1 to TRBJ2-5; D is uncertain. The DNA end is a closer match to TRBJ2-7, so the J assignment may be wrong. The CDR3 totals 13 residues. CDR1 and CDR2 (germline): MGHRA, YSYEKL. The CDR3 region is CASSQDNLAEQYF. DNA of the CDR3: TGCGCCAGCAGCCAAGATAACCTGGCCGAGCAGTACTTC.

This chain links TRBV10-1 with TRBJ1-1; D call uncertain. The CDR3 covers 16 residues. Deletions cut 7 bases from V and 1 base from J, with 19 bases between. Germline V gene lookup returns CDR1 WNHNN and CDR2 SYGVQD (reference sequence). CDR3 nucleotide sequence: TGCGCCAGCAAAATTAAAATGCGAGGAAAGAACACTGAAGCTTTCTTT. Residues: CASKIKMRGKNTEAFF.